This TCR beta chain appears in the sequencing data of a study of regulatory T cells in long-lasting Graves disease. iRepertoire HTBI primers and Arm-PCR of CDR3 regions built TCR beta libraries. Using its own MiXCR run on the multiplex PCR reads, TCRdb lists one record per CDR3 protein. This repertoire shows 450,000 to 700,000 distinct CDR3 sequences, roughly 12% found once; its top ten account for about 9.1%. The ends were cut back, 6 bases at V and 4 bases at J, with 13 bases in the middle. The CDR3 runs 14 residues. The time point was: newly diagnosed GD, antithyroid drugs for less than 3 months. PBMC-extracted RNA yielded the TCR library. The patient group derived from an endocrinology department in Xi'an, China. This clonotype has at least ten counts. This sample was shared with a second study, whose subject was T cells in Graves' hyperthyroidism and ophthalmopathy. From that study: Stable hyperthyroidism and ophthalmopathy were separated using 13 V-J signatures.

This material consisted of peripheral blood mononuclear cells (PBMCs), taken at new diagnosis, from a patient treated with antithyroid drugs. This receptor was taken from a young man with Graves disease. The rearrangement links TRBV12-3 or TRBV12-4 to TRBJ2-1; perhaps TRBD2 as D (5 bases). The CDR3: CASSLRGSYNEQFF. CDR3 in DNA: TGTGCCAGCAGCCTCCGGGGATCGTACAATGAGCAGTTCTTC.